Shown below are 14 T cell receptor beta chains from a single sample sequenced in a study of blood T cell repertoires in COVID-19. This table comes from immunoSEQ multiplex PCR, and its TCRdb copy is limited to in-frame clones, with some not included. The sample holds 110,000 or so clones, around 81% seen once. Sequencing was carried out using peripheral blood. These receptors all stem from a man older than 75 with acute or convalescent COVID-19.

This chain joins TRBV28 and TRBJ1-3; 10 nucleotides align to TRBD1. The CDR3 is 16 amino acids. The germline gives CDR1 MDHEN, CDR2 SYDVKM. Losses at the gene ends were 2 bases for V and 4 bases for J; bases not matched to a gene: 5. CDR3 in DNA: TGTGCCAGCAGTTTAGGGACAGGGGCGGGGGGAAACACCATATATTTT. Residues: CASSLGTGAGGNTIYF.

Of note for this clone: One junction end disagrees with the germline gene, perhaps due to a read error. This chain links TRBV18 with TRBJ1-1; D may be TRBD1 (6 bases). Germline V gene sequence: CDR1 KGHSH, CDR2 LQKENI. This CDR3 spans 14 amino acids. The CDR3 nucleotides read TGTGCCAGCTCACCTTTCGACAGGAACCCTGAAGCTTTCTTT. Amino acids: CASSPFDRNPEAFF.

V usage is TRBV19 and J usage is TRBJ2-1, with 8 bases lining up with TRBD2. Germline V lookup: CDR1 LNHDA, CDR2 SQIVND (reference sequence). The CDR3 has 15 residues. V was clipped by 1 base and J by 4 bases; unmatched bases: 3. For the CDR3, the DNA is TGTGCCAGTAGTATAGTAGCGGGAACGTACAATGAGCAGTTCTTC. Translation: CASSIVAGTYNEQFF.

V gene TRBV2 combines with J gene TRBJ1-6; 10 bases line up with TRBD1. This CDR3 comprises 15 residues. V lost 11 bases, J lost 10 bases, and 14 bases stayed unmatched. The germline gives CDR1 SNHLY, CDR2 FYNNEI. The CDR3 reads CAGTSVGQGKSPLHF. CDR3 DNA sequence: TGTGCCGGCACTTCGGTGGGACAGGGGAAATCACCCCTCCACTTT.

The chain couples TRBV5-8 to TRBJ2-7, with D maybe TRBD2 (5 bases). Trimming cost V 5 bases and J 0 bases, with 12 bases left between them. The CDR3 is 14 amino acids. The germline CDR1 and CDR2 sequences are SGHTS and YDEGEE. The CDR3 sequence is CASSRAGYSYEQYF. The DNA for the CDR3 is TGTGCCAGCAGTCGGGCGGGTTACTCCTACGAGCAGTACTTC.

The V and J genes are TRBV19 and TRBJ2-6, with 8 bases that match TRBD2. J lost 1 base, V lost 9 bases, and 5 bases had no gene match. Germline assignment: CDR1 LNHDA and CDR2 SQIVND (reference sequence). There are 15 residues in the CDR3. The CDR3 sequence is CASAVAGSGANVLTF. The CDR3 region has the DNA TGTGCCAGCGCGGTAGCGGGGTCTGGGGCCAACGTCCTGACTTTC.

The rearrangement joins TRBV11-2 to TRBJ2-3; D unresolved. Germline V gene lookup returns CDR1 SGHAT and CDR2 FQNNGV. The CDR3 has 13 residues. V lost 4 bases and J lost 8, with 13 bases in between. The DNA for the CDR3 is TGTGCCAGCAGCTCCTCCCTGGGCTCTACGCAGTATTTT. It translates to CASSSSLGSTQYF.

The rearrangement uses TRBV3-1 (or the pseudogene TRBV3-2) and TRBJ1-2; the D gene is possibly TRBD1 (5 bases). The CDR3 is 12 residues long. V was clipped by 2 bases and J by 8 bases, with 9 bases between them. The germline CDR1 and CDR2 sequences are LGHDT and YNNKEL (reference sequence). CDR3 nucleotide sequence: TGTGCCAGCAGCCAAAGGGGTAGCGGCTACACCTTC. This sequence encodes CASSQRGSGYTF.

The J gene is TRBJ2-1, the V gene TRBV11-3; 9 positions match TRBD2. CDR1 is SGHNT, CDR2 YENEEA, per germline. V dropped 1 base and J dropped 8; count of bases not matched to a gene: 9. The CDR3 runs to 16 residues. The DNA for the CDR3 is TGTGCCAGCAGCTTAGGGGTTAGCGGGAGTAGGCATGAGCAGTTCTTC. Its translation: CASSLGVSGSRHEQFF.

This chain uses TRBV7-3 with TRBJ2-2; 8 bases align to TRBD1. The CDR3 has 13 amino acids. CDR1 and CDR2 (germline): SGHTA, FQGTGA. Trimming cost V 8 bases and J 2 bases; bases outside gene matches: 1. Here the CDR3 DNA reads TGTGCCAGCGACAGGGGTAACACCGGGGAGCTGTTTTTT. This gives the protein CASDRGNTGELFF.

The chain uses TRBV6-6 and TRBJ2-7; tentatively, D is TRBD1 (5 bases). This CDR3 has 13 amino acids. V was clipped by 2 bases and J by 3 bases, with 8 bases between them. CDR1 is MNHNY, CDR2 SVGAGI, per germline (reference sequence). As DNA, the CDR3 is TGTGCCAGCAGTTACCTAACAGGCTACGAGCAGTACTTC. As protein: CASSYLTGYEQYF.

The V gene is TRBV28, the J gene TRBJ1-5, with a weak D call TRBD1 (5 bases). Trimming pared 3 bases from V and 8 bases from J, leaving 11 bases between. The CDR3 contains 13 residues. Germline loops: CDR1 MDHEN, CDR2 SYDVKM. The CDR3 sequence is CASSLGPPKPQHF. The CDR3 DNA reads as TGTGCCAGCAGTTTGGGGCCTCCCAAGCCCCAGCATTTT.

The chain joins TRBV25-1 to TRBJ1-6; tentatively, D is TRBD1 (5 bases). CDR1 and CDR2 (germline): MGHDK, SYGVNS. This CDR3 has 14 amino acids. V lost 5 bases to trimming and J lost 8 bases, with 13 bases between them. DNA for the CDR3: TGTGCCAGCAGTCCGACGGGAGGGGATTCACCCCTCCACTTT. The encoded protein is CASSPTGGDSPLHF.

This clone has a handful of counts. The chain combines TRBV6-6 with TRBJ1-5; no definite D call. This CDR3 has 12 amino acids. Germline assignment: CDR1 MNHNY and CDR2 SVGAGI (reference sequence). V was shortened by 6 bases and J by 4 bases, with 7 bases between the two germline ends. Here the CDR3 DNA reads TGTGCCAGCAGCCTCGAGAATCAGCCCCAGCATTTT. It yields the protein CASSLENQPQHF.